The following is a T cell receptor beta chain sequence with its context. No antigen is known for it. With 4 bases clipped from V and 6 bases from J, the junction kept 4 bases outside the gene matches. CDR1 is SGHTS and CDR2 is YDEGEE in the germline V gene. CDR3 length: 13 amino acids. The data originate from a study of T cell responses to AZD1222 COVID-19 vaccine. Study-level results: Vaccination with two AZD1222 doses was followed by a rise in Spike-specific TCR breadth and depth. White British ancestry dominated among donors, who included more females, and clonal diversity was possibly underestimated. None of the repertoires were sampled until the peak T cell response had passed. Across the whole spike, CD4 TCRs peaked at regions 160-218 and 743-854.

This table comes from immunoSEQ multiplex PCR, and its TCRdb copy is limited to in-frame clones, with some not included. The sample has roughly 200,000 clones, about nine tenths seen once; the top ten hold roughly 3.5%. J is TRBJ1-5 and V is TRBV5-8, with 7 positions matching TRBD1. The receptor was derived from an adult who received the AZD1222 COVID-19 vaccine. Material: peripheral blood, obtained 28 days after the second AZD1222 dose. DNA for the CDR3: TGTGCCAGCAGCGTGACAGGGTTTCAGCCCCAGCATTTT. Encoded protein: CASSVTGFQPQHF.